Below, one T cell receptor beta chain is given with its context. The ends were cut back, 4 bases at V and 5 bases at J, with 17 bases in the middle. This CDR3 is built from 15 residues. Germline V gene lookup returns CDR1 MGHRA and CDR2 YSYEKL. 13 Jbeta primers and 60 Vbeta primers were used for the PCR. The protocol was immunoSEQ multiplex PCR, while the TCRdb copy is restricted to in-frame clones and leaves out a portion. This table has approximately 120,000 clones, 75% to 85% appearing once. The sample originates from a study of cytomegalovirus exposure and HLA in healthy donors. The gene calls are TRBV4-1 and TRBJ1-1, with D possibly matching TRBD1 (6 bases). The sequenced sample consisted of PBMCs. The receptor comes from a young man in good health and CMV-seropositive. CDR3 nucleotide sequence: TGCGCCAGCAGCCCCACCGGAGGCAGGGGAACTGAAGCTTTCTTT. Its translation: CASSPTGGRGTEAFF.